This T cell receptor beta chain was identified in a study of cytomegalovirus exposure and HLA in healthy donors. V shed 4 bases and J shed 3 bases, with 16 bases lying between them. This CDR3 is built from 15 residues. The germline CDR1 and CDR2 sequences are SNHLY and FYNNEI. TCRdb's table, derived via immunoSEQ multiplex PCR, lists solely in-frame clones and lacks some. Of 120,000 to 150,000 clones in the sample, less than 90% are singletons; the top ten hold 2.9%. Material for sequencing was PBMCs. The TCR originated in a man younger than 35 in good health and CMV-seronegative. The rearrangement uses TRBV2 and TRBJ2-7; D is possibly TRBD2 (5 bases). The CDR3 loop reads CASSGRLTEDYEQYF. The CDR3 nucleotides are TGTGCCAGCAGTGGCCGACTAACAGAGGACTACGAGCAGTACTTC. Full variable domain (rest looked up from reference TRBV2 and TRBJ2-7): EPEVTQTPSHQVTQMGQEVILRCVPISNHLYFYWYRQILGQKVEFLVSFYNNEISEKSEIFDDQFSVERPDGSNFTLKIRSTKLEDSAMYFCASSGRLTEDYEQYFGPGTRLTVT.